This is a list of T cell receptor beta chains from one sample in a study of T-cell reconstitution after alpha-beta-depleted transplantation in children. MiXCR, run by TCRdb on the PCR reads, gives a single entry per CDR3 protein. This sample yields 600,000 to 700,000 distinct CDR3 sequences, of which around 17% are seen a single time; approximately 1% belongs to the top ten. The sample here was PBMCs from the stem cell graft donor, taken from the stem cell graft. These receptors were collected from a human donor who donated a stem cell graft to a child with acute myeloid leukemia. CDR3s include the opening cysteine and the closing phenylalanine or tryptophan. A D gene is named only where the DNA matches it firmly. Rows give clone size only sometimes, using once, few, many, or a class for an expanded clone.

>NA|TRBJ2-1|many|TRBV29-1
TGCAGCTCCCCCTCAGGGAAGGTCCCCGATGAGCAGTTCTTC
CSSPSGKVPDEQFF
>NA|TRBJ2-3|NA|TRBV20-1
TGCAGTACTTCCACAGATACGCAGTATTTT
CSTSTDTQYF
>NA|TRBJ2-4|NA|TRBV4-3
TGCGCCAGCAGCCAGAGCCTGATATCCATTCAGTACTTC
CASSQSLISIQYF
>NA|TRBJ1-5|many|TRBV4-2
TGTGCCAGCAGCCCCCCGGAAAATCAGCCCCAGCATTTT
CASSPPENQPQHF
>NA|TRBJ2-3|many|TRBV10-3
TGTGCCATCAGTCGGACCCTCACAGATACGCAGTATTTT
CAISRTLTDTQYF
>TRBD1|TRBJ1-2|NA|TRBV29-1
TGCAGCGTTGTGGGAGGGACAGCCGTCAACTATGGCTACACCTTC
CSVVGGTAVNYGYTF
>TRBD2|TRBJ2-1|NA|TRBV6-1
TGTGCCAGCAGTGCGAGCCTGGCGGGGGAGTACAATGAGCAGTTCTTC
CASSASLAGEYNEQFF
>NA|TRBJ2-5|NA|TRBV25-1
TGTGCCAGCGGGGATAGTTGGTACCAAGAGACCCAGTACTTC
CASGDSWYQETQYF
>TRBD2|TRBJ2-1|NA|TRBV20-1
TGCAGTGCTAGAGAAAGGACTAGCGGGTACTCCGATGAGCAGTTCTTC
CSARERTSGYSDEQFF
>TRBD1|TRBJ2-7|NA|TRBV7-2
TGTGCCAGCAGCTCTAGGACAGGGCAGGGGTACGAGCAGTACTTC
CASSSRTGQGYEQYF
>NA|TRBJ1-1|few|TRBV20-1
TGCAGTGCCAGGCGGGGGCAGCCGAACACTGAAGCTTTCTTT
CSARRGQPNTEAFF
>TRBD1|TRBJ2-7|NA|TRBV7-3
TGTGCCAGCCTACTGGCAAGGGACAGGGATTACGAGCAGTACTTC
CASLLARDRDYEQYF
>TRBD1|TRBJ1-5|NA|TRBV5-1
TGCGCCAGCAGTTTTGGGACAGCCAGCAATCAGCCCCAGCATTTT
CASSFGTASNQPQHF
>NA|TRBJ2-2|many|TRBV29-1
TGCAGCGTTGTTGGCCAAGCGAACACCGGGGAGCTGTTTTTT
CSVVGQANTGELFF
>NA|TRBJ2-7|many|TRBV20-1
TGCAGTGCTAGTGAAGTTGGCAACTACGAGCAGTACTTC
CSASEVGNYEQYF
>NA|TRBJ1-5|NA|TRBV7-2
TGTGCCAGCAGCTCCGTTCAGGCTCAGCCCCAGCATTTT
CASSSVQAQPQHF
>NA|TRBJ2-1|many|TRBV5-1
TGCGCCAGCAGCTTACAGGGGACTCTCACCTACAATGAGCAGTTCTTC
CASSLQGTLTYNEQFF
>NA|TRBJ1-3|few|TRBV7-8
TGTGCCAGCAGCCCTCGGGGGATCTGGGACACCATATATTTT
CASSPRGIWDTIYF
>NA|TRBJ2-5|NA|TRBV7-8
TGTGCCAGCAGCTTAGCGCCGGGGAAAGAGACCCAGTACTTC
CASSLAPGKETQYF
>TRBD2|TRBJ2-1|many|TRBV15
TGTGCCACCAGCAAAGCGGGGAGCGCAAATGAGCAGTTCTTC
CATSKAGSANEQFF
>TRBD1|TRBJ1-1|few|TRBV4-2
TGTGCCAGTAGGTTACAGGGGGGCGGCACTGAAGCTTTCTTT
CASRLQGGGTEAFF
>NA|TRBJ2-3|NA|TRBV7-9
TGTGCCAGCAGTTTGGGCAGGGTGGCAGATACGCAGTATTTT
CASSLGRVADTQYF
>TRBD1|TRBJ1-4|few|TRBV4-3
TGCGCCAGCAGCCCCCGCTCCGACAGGGAACCTTATGAAAAACTGTTTTTT
CASSPRSDREPYEKLFF
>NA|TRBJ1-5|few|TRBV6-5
TGTGCCAGCTCAGTTAGAGTTACAGAGAAGGATGCAAGCAATCAGCCCCAGCATTTT
CASSVRVTEKDASNQPQHF
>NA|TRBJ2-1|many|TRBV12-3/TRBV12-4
TGTGCCAGCAGTTTCAACAACAATGAGCAGTTCTTC
CASSFNNNEQFF
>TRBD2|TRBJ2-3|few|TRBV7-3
TGTGCCAGCAGCTTAACTGCGGGGCTAGCGGGGGTGGCAGATACGCAGTATTTT
CASSLTAGLAGVADTQYF
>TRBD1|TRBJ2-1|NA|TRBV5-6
TGTGCCAGCAGCCCACGGGACAGATGGTGTGAGCAGTTCTTC
CASSPRDRWCEQFF
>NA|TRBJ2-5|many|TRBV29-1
TGCAGCGTAGGGGGACGGACACAAGAGACCCAGTACTTC
CSVGGRTQETQYF
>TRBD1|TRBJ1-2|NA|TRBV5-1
TGCGCCAGCAGCTTCGACAGGGGAGGACCCTATGGCTACACCTTC
CASSFDRGGPYGYTF
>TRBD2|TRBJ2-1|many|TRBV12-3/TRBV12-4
TGTGCCAGCAGTTATAGCGGGGGCTTCTACAATGAGCAGTTCTTC
CASSYSGGFYNEQFF
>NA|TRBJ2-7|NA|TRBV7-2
TGTGCCAGCAGCTTAGCTCCCAGAGATTACGAGCAGTACTTC
CASSLAPRDYEQYF
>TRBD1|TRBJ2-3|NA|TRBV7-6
TGTGCCAGCAGCTTTCTGGGACAGGGCGTCCCGCCAGATACGCAGTATTTT
CASSFLGQGVPPDTQYF
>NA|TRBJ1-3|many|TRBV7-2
TGTGCCAGCAGCCCGGACGGCCCGTTCTCTGGAAACACCATATATTTT
CASSPDGPFSGNTIYF
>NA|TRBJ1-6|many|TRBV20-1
TGCAGTGCTAGAGCCGGCTCCTATAATTCACCCCTCCACTTT
CSARAGSYNSPLHF
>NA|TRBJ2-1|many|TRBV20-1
TGCAGTGCTGATGGGCGGGGAAGGACCATACAGGATGAGCAGTTCTTC
CSADGRGRTIQDEQFF
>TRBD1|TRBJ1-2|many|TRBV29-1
TGCAGCGTTACAGGGGGCGCGAGCTATGGCTACACCTTC
CSVTGGASYGYTF
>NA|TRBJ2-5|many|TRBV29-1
TGCAGCGTTCGCCGGGACAAACAGACCCAGTACTTC
CSVRRDKQTQYF
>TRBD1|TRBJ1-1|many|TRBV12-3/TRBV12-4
TGTGCCAGCAGCCCAGACAGGGGAGGGAACACTGAAGCTTTCTTT
CASSPDRGGNTEAFF
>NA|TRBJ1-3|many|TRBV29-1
TGCAGCGTTGCCAGATTATCCTCTGGAAACACCATATATTTT
CSVARLSSGNTIYF